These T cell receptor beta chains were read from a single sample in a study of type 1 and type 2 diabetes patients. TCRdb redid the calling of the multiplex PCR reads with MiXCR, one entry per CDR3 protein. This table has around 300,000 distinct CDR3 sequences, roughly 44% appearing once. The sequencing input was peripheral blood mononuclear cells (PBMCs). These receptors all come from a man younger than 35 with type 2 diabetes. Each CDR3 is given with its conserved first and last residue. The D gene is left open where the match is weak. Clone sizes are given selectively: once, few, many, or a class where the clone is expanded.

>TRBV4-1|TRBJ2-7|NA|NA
CASSQVEDSAYEQYF
TGCGCCAGCAGCCAAGTGGAGGACAGCGCCTACGAGCAGTACTTC
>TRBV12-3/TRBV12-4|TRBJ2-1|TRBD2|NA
CASRPLAGGYNEQFF
TGTGCCAGCAGACCCTTAGCGGGAGGCTACAATGAGCAGTTCTTC
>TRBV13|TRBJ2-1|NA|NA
CASSWLQGGEQFF
TGTGCCAGCAGCTGGTTACAGGGAGGTGAGCAGTTCTTC
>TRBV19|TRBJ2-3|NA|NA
CASSNWGAFTDTQYF
TGTGCCAGTAGTAATTGGGGCGCCTTCACGGATACGCAGTATTTT
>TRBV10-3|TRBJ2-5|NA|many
CAISEGQGGMRETQYF
TGTGCCATCAGTGAGGGTCAAGGGGGGATGAGAGAGACCCAGTACTTC
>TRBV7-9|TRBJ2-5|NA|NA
CASSADYQETQYF
TGTGCCAGCAGCGCGGACTACCAAGAGACCCAGTACTTC
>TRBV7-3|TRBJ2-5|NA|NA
CASSFYICSARLSTDQETQYF
NA
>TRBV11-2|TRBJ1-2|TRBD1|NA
CASSLVVRQGNYGYTF
TGTGCCAGCAGCTTAGTCGTCCGACAGGGGAACTATGGCTACACCTTC
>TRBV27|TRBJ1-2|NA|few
CASSGRAGYGYTF
TGTGCCAGCAGCGGGCGGGCAGGCTATGGCTACACCTTC
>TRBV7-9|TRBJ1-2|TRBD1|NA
CASSYGTVYGYTF
TGTGCCAGCAGCTATGGGACAGTCTATGGCTACACCTTC
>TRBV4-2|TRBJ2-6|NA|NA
CASSQGLSGADVLTF
TGTGCCAGCAGCCAAGGGCTCTCTGGGGCCGACGTCCTGACTTTC
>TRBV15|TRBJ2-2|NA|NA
CATSSYAFGELFF
TGTGCCACCAGCAGCTACGCCTTCGGGGAGCTGTTTTTT
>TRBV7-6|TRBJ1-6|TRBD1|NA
CASSRHDSTGQSSYNSPLHF
TGTGCCAGCAGCCGACACGACTCCACGGGACAGAGCTCCTATAATTCACCCCTCCACTTT
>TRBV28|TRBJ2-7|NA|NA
CASSLRTAYEQYF
TGTGCCAGCAGTCTAAGGACAGCCTACGAGCAGTACTTC
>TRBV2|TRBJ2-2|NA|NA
CASSPSVGYTGELFF
TGTGCCAGCAGTCCCTCCGTGGGTTACACCGGGGAGCTGTTTTTT
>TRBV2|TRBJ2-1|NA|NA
CASSELKSNEQFF
TGTGCCAGCAGTGAGCTCAAAAGCAATGAGCAGTTCTTC
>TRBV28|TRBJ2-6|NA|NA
CASSLAGSSGANVLTF
TGTGCCAGCAGTTTAGCCGGAAGCTCTGGGGCCAACGTCCTGACTTTC
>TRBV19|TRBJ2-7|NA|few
CASSLGGWAYEQYF
TGTGCCAGTAGTCTGGGGGGATGGGCCTACGAGCAGTACTTC
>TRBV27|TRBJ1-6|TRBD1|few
CASTQTGYNSPLHF
TGTGCCAGCACCCAGACAGGGTATAATTCACCCCTCCACTTT
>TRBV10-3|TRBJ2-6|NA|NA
CAISEWQYSGANVLTF
TGTGCCATCAGTGAGTGGCAGTACTCTGGGGCCAACGTCCTGACTTTC
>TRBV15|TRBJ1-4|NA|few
CATSRDNSRVEKLFF
TGTGCCACCAGCAGAGATAATTCCAGGGTTGAAAAACTGTTTTTT
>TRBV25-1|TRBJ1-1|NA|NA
CASLSFNSVNTEAFF
TGTGCCAGCCTGTCTTTCAACTCGGTGAACACTGAAGCTTTCTTT